The 5 T cell receptor beta chains listed next were all sequenced from one sample in a study of blood T cell repertoires in COVID-19. Libraries were prepared by immunoSEQ multiplex PCR; TCRdb keeps only in-frame clonotypes and omits some of them. The table includes 280,000 or so clones, approximately 89% detected once. The specimen was peripheral blood. The source of these receptors is a woman aged 25-40 years who had recovered from COVID-19.

Points on this clone: The same CDR3 is also encoded by other DNA sequences in this sample. The chain recombines TRBV4-3 with TRBJ2-2; D is unclear. V gave up 0 bases and J gave up 5 bases, with 4 bases separating them. Germline V gene lookup returns CDR1 LGHNA and CDR2 YSLEER. This CDR3 contains 13 residues. The CDR3 bases are TGCGCCAGCAGCCAAGATTTAACCGGGGAGCTGTTTTTT. Its protein product is CASSQDLTGELFF.

The chain employs TRBV10-3 and TRBJ2-1; TRBD2 matches 7 bases. The V gene's germline CDR1 is ENHRY and CDR2 SYGVKD. The V and J ends lost 0 bases and 9 bases, in that order; junction bases with no gene match: 8. CDR3 length: 15 amino acids. CDR3 amino acids: CAISESLAVVGEQFF. The CDR3 DNA is TGTGCCATCAGTGAGTCGCTAGCGGTTGTTGGTGAGCAGTTCTTC.

This clone was counted once. The J gene is TRBJ1-2, the V gene TRBV5-1; 9 bases map to TRBD1. The germline CDR1 and CDR2 sequences are SGHRS and YFSETQ. CDR3 size: 14 residues. V was clipped by 1 base and J by 7 bases; unmatched bases: 5. The CDR3 region has the DNA TGCGCCAGCAGCTTGTGGACAGGGGATGGTGGCTACACCTTC. Translated: CASSLWTGDGGYTF.

The table lists this clone with a few counts. The rearrangement links TRBV28 to TRBJ1-1; no firm D call. V lost 5 bases to trimming and J lost 2 bases, with 9 bases between them. CDR3 length equals 13 residues. Per the germline V gene, CDR1 is MDHEN and CDR2 is SYDVKM. CDR3 sequence reads: CASSPAGNTEAFF. The CDR3 DNA sequence: TGTGCCAGCAGTCCTGCAGGTAACACTGAAGCTTTCTTT.

This rearrangement joins TRBV15 to TRBJ2-7; 9 bases are shared with TRBD1. The junction had 9 bases not matched to a gene; V was cut back by 3 bases and J by 3 bases. CDR3 length: 16 amino acids. CDR1 and CDR2 from the germline V gene are LNHNV and YYDKDF (reference sequence). In DNA, the CDR3 is TGTGCCACCAGCAGCCTATCCGGGGGACAGGGCTACGAGCAGTACTTC. Amino acid sequence: CATSSLSGGQGYEQYF.